These T cell receptor beta chains were read from a single sample in a study of PD-L1 blockade in urothelial cancer. The data were produced by immunoSEQ multiplex PCR, yet TCRdb's version contains in-frame clones alone and is incomplete. The sample shows about 120,000 clones, more than 70% of them seen only once. This specimen was PBMCs, taken around atezolizumab (anti-PD-L1) treatment. The receptors here all came from a man aged 45-60 years with urothelial cancer. Both conserved end residues are part of each CDR3. Each record gives: CDR3 length, V gene, clone size, J gene, D gene, CDR3 DNA, CDR3 protein. D genes are given only for firm matches. Part of the rows lack a size; the others show once, few, many or a class for expanded clones.

15,TRBV28,-,TRBJ1-3,-,TGTGCCAGCAGTTTTCCCCCACGAGGTGGAAACACCATATATTTT,CASSFPPRGGNTIYF
15,TRBV19,-,TRBJ2-6,-,TGTGCCAGTACCTCCCAACTGGCTGGGGCCAACGTCCTGACTTTC,CASTSQLAGANVLTF
16,TRBV18,once,TRBJ2-5,TRBD2,TGTGCCAGCTCACCACGCACTAGCGGGTTTGAAGAGACCCAGTACTTC,CASSPRTSGFEETQYF
15,TRBV27,few,TRBJ2-3,TRBD2,TGTGCCAGCGCCCCCACGGGCGGGAGTGCAGATACGCAGTATTTT,CASAPTGGSADTQYF
13,TRBV2,-,TRBJ2-5,-,TGTGCCAGCAGTGTGTCCCCGGGGGAGACCCAGTACTTC,CASSVSPGETQYF
14,TRBV6-1,once,TRBJ2-3,TRBD2,TGTGCCAGCATACGCGGGAGTCACACAGATACGCAGTATTTT,CASIRGSHTDTQYF
15,TRBV7-2,-,TRBJ1-2,TRBD1,TGTGCCAGCAGCCCGACAGGGGGTGGAAACTATGGCTACACCTTC,CASSPTGGGNYGYTF
12,TRBV2,few,TRBJ2-7,-,TGTGCCCACAGTCAGACCAACTACGAGCAGTACTTC,CAHSQTNYEQYF
13,TRBV9,-,TRBJ2-1,-,TGTGCCAGCAGCCCCGGCTCCTACAATGAGCAGTTCTTC,CASSPGSYNEQFF
13,TRBV5-4,few,TRBJ2-1,TRBD1,TGTGCCAGCAGCGAGGGACAGCGCAATGAGCAGTTCTTC,CASSEGQRNEQFF
15,TRBV12-5,-,TRBJ2-1,TRBD2,TGTGCTAGTGGACTGGGACTAGCGGGAGTTGGTGAGCAGTTCTTC,CASGLGLAGVGEQFF
13,TRBV7-9,-,TRBJ2-5,-,TGTGCCAGCAGCTTAGGTAATCAGGAGACCCAGTACTTC,CASSLGNQETQYF
15,TRBV7-8,-,TRBJ2-7,TRBD2,TGTGCCAGCAGCTTTACTAGCGGGAGCTCCTACGAGCAGTACTTC,CASSFTSGSSYEQYF
18,TRBV18,-,TRBJ2-3,TRBD2,TGTGCCAGCTCACACAGGACTAGCGGGAGGGCCAAGCCAGATACGCAGTATTTT,CASSHRTSGRAKPDTQYF
20,TRBV7-6,-,TRBJ2-2,TRBD2,TGTGCCAGCAGCTTAGCCCCGGGACTAGCGGGAGGGCCTGTCACCGGGGAGCTGTTTTTT,CASSLAPGLAGGPVTGELFF
14,TRBV9,-,TRBJ1-1,-,TGTGCCAGCAGCCCCCAGGCCCTGAACACTGAAGCTTTCTTT,CASSPQALNTEAFF
10,TRBV20-1,-,TRBJ2-1,TRBD2,TGCAGTGCTAGACGGGAGGGCCTTTTCTTC,CSARREGLFF
13,TRBV7-3,-,TRBJ2-7,-,TGTGCCAGCAGCCCGACAGGTTCCTACGAGCAGTACTTC,CASSPTGSYEQYF
12,TRBV6-6,-,TRBJ2-1,-,TGTGCCAGCAGTTCGCACAGCTATGAGCAGTTCTTC,CASSSHSYEQFF
16,TRBV11-3,-,TRBJ2-1,TRBD2,TGTGCCAGCAGCCCCTCCGGGACTAGCGGGAGTAATGAGCAGTTCTTC,CASSPSGTSGSNEQFF
16,TRBV5-1,-,TRBJ1-3,-,TGCGCCAGCAGCTTGGGGGGACACAACTCTGGAAACACCATATATTTT,CASSLGGHNSGNTIYF
13,TRBV10-3,-,TRBJ1-1,TRBD1,TGTGCCATCAGGGACAGGCAGAACACTGAAGCTTTCTTT,CAIRDRQNTEAFF
17,TRBV19,-,TRBJ2-7,TRBD1,TGTGCCAGTAGTATCGGGGGGGTCGGGACAGGGGGCCGCGAGCAGTACTTC,CASSIGGVGTGGREQYF
15,TRBV15,-,TRBJ2-7,-,TGTGCCACCAGCAGAGGACAGGAACTCTCCTACGAGCAGTACTTC,CATSRGQELSYEQYF
16,TRBV5-4,-,TRBJ2-1,TRBD2,TGTGCCAGCAGCTTGCTGACTAGCGGGAGTAGGAATGAGCAGTTCTTC,CASSLLTSGSRNEQFF
16,TRBV5-1,-,TRBJ2-5,TRBD2,TGCGCCAGCAGCTCACCCACTAGCGGATGGTCAGAGACCCAGTACTTC,CASSSPTSGWSETQYF
16,TRBV30,-,TRBJ2-4,TRBD2,TGTGCCTGGAGTGGAGGGACTAGCGGGCGCCAAAACATTCAGTACTTC,CAWSGGTSGRQNIQYF
11,TRBV6-1,-,TRBJ2-3,-,TGTGCCAGCGCCCAGAGGAATACGCAGTATTTT,CASAQRNTQYF
15,TRBV5-4,-,TRBJ2-1,TRBD2,TGTGCCAGCAGCTTGTTTAGCGGGAGCGACAATGAGCAGTTCTTC,CASSLFSGSDNEQFF
13,TRBV30,-,TRBJ1-3,-,TGTGCCTGGAGGGGGCCCCCTGGAAACACCATATATTTT,CAWRGPPGNTIYF
15,TRBV6-5,-,TRBJ2-1,TRBD2,TGTGCCAGCAGTTACTCGACTAGCAGAAACAATGAGCAGTTCTTC,CASSYSTSRNNEQFF
13,TRBV6-1,once,TRBJ1-5,-,TGTGCCAGCAGCCCCGACAGTTTGCGGCCCCAGCATTTT,CASSPDSLRPQHF
15,TRBV9,once,TRBJ1-1,TRBD1,TGTGCCAGCAGCCCAGGGGGAAACATGAACACTGAAGCTTTCTTT,CASSPGGNMNTEAFF
14,TRBV5-6,-,TRBJ2-7,TRBD1,TGTGCCAGCAGCTGGGGACAGGGGCAATACGAGCAGTACTTC,CASSWGQGQYEQYF
12,TRBV28,-,TRBJ1-5,-,TGTGCCAGCAGTCTCGGGGGTCAGCCCCAGCATTTT,CASSLGGQPQHF
16,TRBV18,-,TRBJ1-6,-,TGTGCCAGCTCACCACCTTCCGGAGGCAGGGGATCACCCCTCCACTTT,CASSPPSGGRGSPLHF
14,TRBV5-1,-,TRBJ2-1,TRBD2,TGCGCCAGCAGCCAGCGGGGCTCCCACAATGAGCAGTTCTTC,CASSQRGSHNEQFF
15,TRBV28,-,TRBJ2-1,TRBD2,TGTGCCAGCAGTCCCTTAGCGGGGTCCTTGAATGAGCAGTTCTTC,CASSPLAGSLNEQFF